What follows are 2 T cell receptor beta chains derived from one specimen sequenced in a study of cytomegalovirus exposure and HLA in healthy donors. It was with 60 Vbeta and 13 Jbeta primers that the PCR ran. Profiled with immunoSEQ multiplex PCR; TCRdb holds only in-frame clones, not every one. In the table there are around 70,000 clones, around 76% of which are singletons. Sequencing was done on a sample of PBMCs. These TCRs come from a male donor in good health and CMV-seropositive.

The chain carries TRBV28 and TRBJ1-4; TRBD1 might be the D (5 bases). Trimming took 6 bases from V and 8 from J, leaving 16 bases between them. The CDR3 has 14 residues. The germline V gene has CDR1 MDHEN and CDR2 SYDVKM. The CDR3 sequence: CASRNNLGVEKLFF. CDR3 coding DNA: TGTGCCAGCAGAAACAACTTAGGGGTCGAAAAACTGTTTTTT.

The V gene is TRBV28, the J gene TRBJ1-2, with D possibly being TRBD1 (5 bases). V lost 5 bases and J 8 bases, leaving 12 bases between the germline ends. The CDR3 consists of 12 residues. Germline CDR1 is MDHEN and CDR2 is SYDVKM. The CDR3 here is CASSVREFGYTF. The CDR3 nucleotides are TGTGCCAGCAGTGTCAGGGAATTCGGCTACACCTTC.